Listed here are 32 T cell receptor beta chains from one sample, sequenced in a study of T cells in Graves' hyperthyroidism and ophthalmopathy. The CDR3 regions of TCR beta were amplified from RNA transcripts. Researchers ran a first-round RT-PCR on the TCR CDR3 using the HTBI primer set. MiXCR was run by TCRdb on the multiplex PCR reads, yielding one entry per CDR3 protein. The table includes 700,000 to 950,000 distinct CDR3 sequences, around a third detected once. The sample comprised blood. These receptors came from a woman between 40 and 50 years old with Graves' hyperthyroidism.

This clonotype has a handful of counts. The chain combines TRBV19 with TRBJ1-5; unclear D gene. This CDR3 contains 13 residues. CDR1 and CDR2 from the germline V gene are LNHDA and SQIVND (reference sequence). Trimming removed 7 bases from V and 7 bases from J, with 14 bases in between. This CDR3 is CASTPARAQPQHF. CDR3 sequence (DNA): TGTGCCAGTACCCCGGCAAGGGCCCAGCCCCAGCATTTT.

This clonotype was found many times. This chain joins TRBV20-1 and TRBJ2-7, with D possibly being TRBD1 or TRBD2 (5 bases each). Germline lookup yields CDR1 DFQATT and CDR2 SNEGSKA (reference sequence). V lost 6 bases to trimming and J lost 5 bases, with 23 bases between them. CDR3 length: 15 amino acids. For the CDR3, the DNA is TGCAGTGCAGACGGGACCCCGTTTGGAGAGGACGAGCAGTACTTC. As protein: CSADGTPFGEDEQYF.

The gene calls are TRBV19 and TRBJ1-1, with 7 bases fitting TRBD1. J lost 1 base, V lost 3 bases, and 5 bases had no gene match. The CDR3 covers 15 residues. The germline CDR1 and CDR2 sequences are LNHDA and SQIVND (reference sequence). CDR3 bases: TGTGCCAGTAGTATCCAGGGGGAAAGGAACACTGAAGCTTTCTTT. Translation: CASSIQGERNTEAFF.

This clonotype was recorded many times. This chain connects TRBV2 to TRBJ1-4; D is undetermined. The germline V and J ends were trimmed by 5 bases and 1 base, with 11 bases remaining between them. The length of the CDR3 is 15 residues. Germline V gene lookup returns CDR1 SNHLY and CDR2 FYNNEI. CDR3 amino acids: CASSYGVGTNEKLFF. The CDR3 DNA is TGTGCCAGCAGTTACGGAGTCGGAACTAATGAAAAACTGTTTTTT.

This chain connects TRBV6-5 to TRBJ2-7; possibly TRBD1 or TRBD2 for D (6 bases each). The CDR3 contains 14 residues. Germline CDR1 reads MNHEY; CDR2 reads SVGAGI. The ends were cut back, 2 bases at V and 3 bases at J, with 11 bases in the middle. The CDR3 protein is CASSYAGHRYEQYF. The CDR3 DNA reads as TGTGCCAGCAGTTACGCGGGACATCGCTACGAGCAGTACTTC.

This chain uses TRBV30 with TRBJ1-6; D is perhaps TRBD1 (6 bases). V was pared by 0 bases and J by 8 bases, with 8 bases between. The CDR3 consists of 13 residues. CDR1 GTSNPN and CDR2 SVGIG come from the germline V gene (reference sequence). The CDR3, as DNA: TGTGCCTGGAGTGTACAGGGAGATTCACCCCTCCACTTT. Protein: CAWSVQGDSPLHF.

This chain connects TRBV5-4 to TRBJ2-7, with 10 bases identical to TRBD2. This CDR3 has 17 residues. CDR1 is SGHNT, CDR2 YYREEE, per germline (reference sequence). V shed 5 bases, J shed 6 bases, and the junction held 17 bases outside the gene matches. The CDR3 sequence: CASRDFPTSGISSEQYF. The CDR3 DNA sequence: TGTGCCAGCAGGGACTTCCCCACTAGCGGGATTTCTTCCGAGCAGTACTTC. Full variable domain (remainder filled in from reference TRBV5-4 and TRBJ2-7): ETGVTQSPTHLIKTRGQQVTLRCSSQSGHNTVSWYQQALGQGPQFIFQYYREEENGRGNFPPRFSGLQFPNYSSELNVNALELDDSALYLCASRDFPTSGISSEQYFGPGTRLTVT.

The chain recombines TRBV12-3 or TRBV12-4 with TRBJ1-2; no firm D call. This CDR3 contains 14 residues. V gave up 3 bases and J gave up 4 bases, with 12 bases separating them. DNA for the CDR3: TGTGCCAGCAGTTTCCGAACGGAAAGCTATGGCTACACCTTC. It translates to CASSFRTESYGYTF.

This clonotype was seen many times. This chain joins TRBV5-1 and TRBJ1-3; possible D gene TRBD1, 5 bases. Germline V gene sequence: CDR1 SGHRS, CDR2 YFSETQ. The V and J ends lost 2 bases and 0 bases respectively, with 9 bases between them. CDR3 size: 15 residues. The chain's CDR3 is CASSLQDPSGNTIYF. The CDR3 region has the DNA TGCGCCAGCAGCTTACAGGACCCCTCTGGAAACACCATATATTTT.

The chain is built from TRBV7-6 and TRBJ2-5, with 9 bases fitting TRBD2. Germline V lookup: CDR1 SGHVS, CDR2 FNYEAQ. V lost 1 base to trimming and J lost 4 bases; unmatched junction nucleotides: 7. This CDR3 is 16 amino acids long. CDR3 region: CASSLGYSGRGETQYF. In DNA form, the CDR3 reads TGTGCCAGCAGCTTAGGGTATAGCGGGAGAGGAGAGACCCAGTACTTC.

The chain couples TRBV4-2 to TRBJ1-3; D remains ambiguous. Trimming took off 0 bases at V and 2 bases at J, with 14 bases between the two ends. CDR3 size: 17 residues. Germline V gene data show CDR1 as LGHNA and CDR2 as YNFKEQ. The CDR3 region is CASSQERYLITGNTIYF. Written as DNA, the CDR3 is TGTGCCAGCAGCCAAGAGAGGTACCTAATTACTGGAAACACCATATATTTT.

The chain uses TRBV7-2 and TRBJ1-1, with D uncertain. This CDR3 spans 16 amino acids. V was trimmed by 4 bases and J by 0 bases, leaving 15 bases between them. The germline CDR1 and CDR2 sequences are SGHTA and FQGNSA. In nucleotides, the CDR3 is TGTGCCAGCAGCTCGGGAAACACGGCTCTGAACACTGAAGCTTTCTTT. This encodes CASSSGNTALNTEAFF.

This clonotype was seen a few times. V is TRBV20-1 and J is TRBJ1-1, with D perhaps TRBD1 (6 bases). This CDR3 comprises 17 residues. Per the germline V gene, CDR1 is DFQATT and CDR2 is SNEGSKA (reference sequence). Trimming removed 1 base from V and 3 bases from J, with 21 bases in between. The chain's CDR3 is CSARGNIGRGADTEAFF. CDR3 in DNA: TGCAGTGCTAGAGGGAACATTGGCCGGGGGGCGGACACTGAAGCTTTCTTT.

Notes on this clonotype: A much larger clone sits a single nucleotide away, making a read error possible. This chain joins TRBV7-2 and TRBJ1-5; TRBD1 matches at 8 bases. The germline V gene encodes CDR1 SGHTA and CDR2 FQGNSA. The CDR3 length is 14 residues. The chain's CDR3 is CVSGQGLSNQPQHF. CDR3 DNA sequence: TGTGTCAGCGGACAGGGATTAAGCAATCAGCCCCAGCATTTT.

The chain combines TRBV13 with TRBJ1-3; no definite D call. CDR1 and CDR2 (germline): PRHDT, FYEKMQ (reference sequence). The ends were cut back, 0 bases at V and 4 bases at J, with 13 bases in the middle. The CDR3 totals 16 residues. CDR3 residues: CASSLGTGEGGNTIYF. The CDR3 region has the DNA TGTGCCAGCAGCTTAGGGACCGGTGAAGGGGGAAACACCATATATTTT.

This clonotype came up many times. The rearrangement links TRBV7-9 to TRBJ1-4; perhaps TRBD1 as D (6 bases). Per germline, CDR1 SEHNR and CDR2 FQNEAQ (reference sequence). CDR3 size: 13 residues. The V end lost 8 bases, the J end lost 8 bases, and 15 bases lay between the germline ends. Here the CDR3 DNA reads TGTGCCAGCGGGGCGACAGGTTGGGAAAAACTGTTTTTT. This encodes CASGATGWEKLFF.

This sequence joins TRBV4-3 and TRBJ1-1; no clear D. Germline V lookup: CDR1 LGHNA, CDR2 YSLEER. The V end was cut by 2 bases, the J end by 0 bases, with 10 bases between. CDR3 length: 15 residues. CDR3 in amino acids: CASSQFGVVNTEAFF. In DNA form, the CDR3 reads TGCGCCAGCAGCCAATTTGGGGTGGTGAACACTGAAGCTTTCTTT.

V and J are TRBV10-3 and TRBJ2-7, with 7 bases matching TRBD1. CDR1 and CDR2 (germline): ENHRY, SYGVKD. There are 15 residues in the CDR3. J gave up 4 bases and V 4 bases, and 10 bases lay outside the gene matches. The CDR3 bases are TGTGCCATCAGTGTCTCCACAGGGGAGCGGTACGAGCAGTACTTC. This codes for CAISVSTGERYEQYF.

This sequence joins TRBV19 and TRBJ2-7; no firm D call. There are 13 residues in the CDR3. Germline CDR1 LNHDA, CDR2 SQIVND (reference sequence). The germline V and J ends were trimmed by 1 base and 1 base, with 5 bases remaining between them. The CDR3 DNA sequence: TGTGCCAGTAGTATAGGACCTTCCTACGAGCAGTACTTC. The encoded protein is CASSIGPSYEQYF.

V usage is TRBV6-5 and J usage is TRBJ1-1; a weak D match, TRBD1 (5 bases). V lost 6 bases and J lost 0, with 17 bases in between. The germline V gene has CDR1 MNHEY and CDR2 SVGAGI. The CDR3 totals 16 residues. The CDR3 spells CASSPGWGILNTEAFF. In nucleotides, the CDR3 is TGTGCCAGCAGCCCCGGATGGGGCATATTGAACACTGAAGCTTTCTTT.

This chain uses TRBV25-1 with TRBJ2-5; D is unresolved. This CDR3 region has 13 residues. Trimming stripped 6 bases from V and 4 bases from J, with 12 bases between. Germline CDR1 reads MGHDK; CDR2 reads SYGVNS. CDR3: CASSVSKGETQYF. CDR3 nucleotide sequence: TGTGCCAGCAGCGTCTCGAAGGGAGAGACCCAGTACTTC.

Worth noting for this clonotype: A much bigger clone sits one base away, suggesting this may be a read error. V is TRBV11-2 and J is TRBJ1-1; D not resolved. The CDR3 consists of 15 residues. Trimming removed 4 bases at V and 3 bases at J, with 15 bases between. Germline CDR1 SGHAT, CDR2 FQNNGV. DNA of the CDR3: TGTGCCAGCAGCTCGATCAGAACAGCGCACACTGAAGCTTTCTTT. It is translated as CASSSIRTAHTEAFF.

The chain carries TRBV30 and TRBJ1-1; 8 bases agree with TRBD1. Trimming took 1 base from V and 8 from J; bases not matched to a gene: 0. This CDR3 spans 11 amino acids. The germline V gene has CDR1 GTSNPN and CDR2 SVGIG (reference sequence). DNA for the CDR3: TGTGCCTGGAGTGACAGGGGGGAAGCTTTCTTT. Its protein product is CAWSDRGEAFF. Drawing the rest from reference TRBV30 and TRBJ1-1, the complete variable domain is SQTIHQWPATLVQPVGSPLSLECTVEGTSNPNLYWYRQAAGRGLQLLFYSVGIGQISSEVPQNLSASRPQDRQFILSSKKLLLSDSGFYLCAWSDRGEAFFGQGTRLTVV.

In its sample, this clonotype was seen a few times. The chain couples TRBV7-2 to TRBJ1-4; D possibly corresponds to TRBD1 (6 bases). The CDR3 spans 15 residues. Germline-derived CDR1 and CDR2 are SGHTA and FQGNSA. V lost 5 bases and J lost 7, with 17 bases in between. The CDR3 region has the DNA TGTGCCAGCAGCCAAGTAGGGGGGGCATCTGAAAAACTGTTTTTT. This encodes CASSQVGGASEKLFF.

This clonotype was recorded many times. This chain uses TRBV7-9 with TRBJ2-2, with TRBD1 matching over 7 bases. V was pared by 9 bases and J by 4 bases, with 8 bases of the junction left unmatched. CDR3 length: 14 residues. Germline V gene lookup returns CDR1 SEHNR and CDR2 FQNEAQ (reference sequence). The CDR3 DNA is TGTGCCAGGGGACCGGACAGGCCCACCGGGGAGCTGTTTTTT. As protein: CARGPDRPTGELFF. Full variable domain (missing parts from reference TRBV7-9 and TRBJ2-2): DTGVSQNPRHKITKRGQNVTFRCDPISEHNRLYWYRQTLGQGPEFLTYFQNEAQLEKSRLLSDRFSAERPKGSFSTLEIQRTEQGDSAMYLCARGPDRPTGELFFGEGSRLTVL.

This clonotype was seen at least ten times. This chain uses TRBV7-2 with TRBJ2-7; D is ambiguous. The CDR3 runs to 13 residues. The V end was cut by 2 bases, the J end by 2 bases, with 7 bases between. Germline-derived CDR1 and CDR2 are SGHTA and FQGNSA. The CDR3 spells CASSLSFTYEQYF. CDR3 bases: TGTGCCAGCAGCTTAAGCTTCACCTACGAGCAGTACTTC. Variable domain in full (rest from reference TRBV7-2 and TRBJ2-7): GAGVSQSPSNKVTEKGKDVELRCDPISGHTALYWYRQSLGQGLEFLIYFQGNSAPDKSGLPSDRFSAERTGGSVSTLTIQRTQQEDSAVYLCASSLSFTYEQYFGPGTRLTVT.

This clonotype was counted at least ten times. Here the CDR3 DNA reads TGTGCCAGCAGCTCGCCAGGACTCGGCGGGTACGAGCAGTACTTC. The encoded protein is CASSSPGLGGYEQYF. This rearrangement joins TRBV7-2 to TRBJ2-7; TRBD2 might be the D (5 bases). The V gene lost 4 bases and the J gene lost 4 bases, with 17 bases spanning the gap. Germline CDR1 and CDR2: SGHTA and FQGNSA. The CDR3 has 15 amino acids.

This clonotype was recorded many times. The chain combines TRBV10-3 with TRBJ2-2, with D possibly being TRBD1 (6 bases). The V gene lost 6 bases and the J gene lost 3 bases, with 29 bases spanning the gap. Germline values: CDR1 ENHRY, CDR2 SYGVKD. This CDR3 has 20 residues. The CDR3 DNA reads TGTGCCATCAGCGCCGGGCTAGCTCTCACTCCTAAGGGGGACACCGGGGAGCTGTTTTTT. Its translation is CAISAGLALTPKGDTGELFF.

This clonotype came up a few times. The V call is TRBV7-8, the J call TRBJ1-5; 8 nucleotides match TRBD1. The CDR3 consists of 17 residues. V trimming: 1 base; J trimming: 3 bases; junction bases outside the gene matches: 8. Per germline, CDR1 SGHVS and CDR2 FQNEAQ. CDR3 in DNA: TGTGCCAGCAGCTTAGTCTCAGGGGGCGCCGTCAATCAGCCCCAGCATTTT. Translating gives CASSLVSGGAVNQPQHF.

This chain links TRBV6-5 with TRBJ2-7; TRBD1 agrees at 9 bases. CDR3 length: 17 residues. With V trimmed by 4 bases and J by 1 base, 11 bases remained unmatched. Germline loops: CDR1 MNHEY, CDR2 SVGAGI. CDR3 nucleotide sequence: TGTGCCAGCAGTTCCTTGTTACCGGGACAGGGATCCTACGAGCAGTACTTC. Amino acid sequence: CASSSLLPGQGSYEQYF.

The chain links TRBV20-1 to TRBJ2-7, with 7 bases lining up with TRBD1. This CDR3 comprises 14 residues. Germline lookup yields CDR1 DFQATT and CDR2 SNEGSKA (reference sequence). V dropped 1 base and J dropped 4; count of bases not matched to a gene: 7. Written as DNA, the CDR3 is TGCAGTGCTAGAGGAGGGCCAGGGGGATACGAGCAGTACTTC. This encodes CSARGGPGGYEQYF.

This clonotype has a count of ten or more. The chain links TRBV20-1 to TRBJ1-2; maybe TRBD1 (6 bases). The CDR3 has 14 residues. Germline V gene data show CDR1 as DFQATT and CDR2 as SNEGSKA (reference sequence). The V end lost 0 bases, the J end lost 4 bases, and 12 bases lay between the germline ends. The CDR3 is CSARDEAGVYGYTF. The CDR3, as DNA: TGCAGTGCTAGAGATGAGGCAGGGGTCTATGGCTACACCTTC.